In its sample, the clone carrying this T cell receptor beta chain was seen once. Cohort allocation depended upon clinical history that participants reported. Original processing methods: Nucleated cell counts were estimated from reference gene primer amplification. This table comes from immunoSEQ multiplex PCR, and its TCRdb copy is limited to in-frame clones, with some not included. V, J and clone size reflect that table, while D and trimming were determined from the DNA. The sample has around 260,000 clones; around 85% are singletons. These data originate in a study of blood T cell repertoires in COVID-19. Study as a whole: Whether acute or convalescent, the COVID-19 samples came from the United States, Italy and Spain. From T cells, B-cell-depleted T cells, or PBMCs came the material, which was cDNA or gDNA.

This CDR3 is built from 15 residues. V lost 7 bases to trimming and J lost 2 bases; unmatched junction nucleotides: 11. The germline V gene has CDR1 LNHDA and CDR2 SQIVND (reference sequence). The rearrangement joins TRBV19 to TRBJ2-7; 7 nucleotides line up with TRBD1. Source material: PBMCs or T cells enriched from blood (not recorded which). The sequence was obtained from a woman in her 30s who had recovered from COVID-19. This CDR3 is CASTPDPGQPYEQYF. The DNA of the CDR3 is TGTGCCAGTACCCCGGACCCGGGACAGCCCTACGAGCAGTACTTC. The variable domain in full, with the rest retrieved from reference TRBV19 and TRBJ2-7, is DGGITQSPKYLFRKEGQNVTLSCEQNLNHDAMYWYRQDPGQGLRLIYYSQIVNDFQKGDIAEGYSVSREKKESFPLTVTSAQKNPTAFYLCASTPDPGQPYEQYFGPGTRLTVT.